One sample yielded the 18 T cell receptor beta chains listed below, sequenced in a study of control samples from healthy donors and cancer patients. Using immunoSEQ multiplex PCR, the repertoire was profiled, and TCRdb retains in-frame clones only, with some absent. This table has tens of thousands of clones, roughly 94% appearing once. Sequenced: blood. These receptors came from a man in his thirties or forties in good health.

V is TRBV24-1 and J is TRBJ1-1, with 8 positions matching TRBD1. From germline, CDR1 is KGHDR and CDR2 SFDVKD. Trimming cost V 2 bases and J 3 bases; bases outside gene matches: 7. CDR3 length: 16 amino acids. CDR3 DNA: TGTGCCACCAGTGATTCGAAGACAGGGGCCGACACTGAAGCTTTCTTT. Translation gives CATSDSKTGADTEAFF.

This rearrangement joins TRBV19 to TRBJ1-2; D uncertain. The germline CDR1 and CDR2 sequences are LNHDA and SQIVND (reference sequence). This CDR3 contains 10 residues. V dropped 8 bases and J dropped 8 bases, with 9 bases sitting between them. In nucleotides, the CDR3 is TGTGCCAGTTTGGGGAGCGGCTACACCTTC. It is translated as CASLGSGYTF. The entire variable domain, with the rest obtained from reference TRBV19 and TRBJ1-2, is as follows: DGGITQSPKYLFRKEGQNVTLSCEQNLNHDAMYWYRQDPGQGLRLIYYSQIVNDFQKGDIAEGYSVSREKKESFPLTVTSAQKNPTAFYLCASLGSGYTFGSGTRLTVV.

This rearrangement joins TRBV30 to TRBJ2-7; 7 nucleotides match TRBD1. Germline trimming cut 5 bases from V and 3 bases from J; bases unmatched to any gene: 4. The germline V gene encodes CDR1 GTSNPN and CDR2 SVGIG (reference sequence). CDR3 size: 12 residues. The CDR3 nucleotides read TGTGCCTGGGGCCGGGACAGCTACGAGCAGTACTTC. Residues: CAWGRDSYEQYF.

The V gene is TRBV9, the J gene TRBJ2-7; D not certain. The V and J ends lost 4 bases and 4 bases respectively, with 15 bases between them. This CDR3 spans 14 amino acids. Germline CDR1 reads SGDLS; CDR2 reads YYNGEE. The CDR3 is CASSPRASIYEQYF. CDR3 sequence (DNA): TGTGCCAGCAGCCCCCGGGCCTCAATATACGAGCAGTACTTC. The full variable domain, rest sourced from reference TRBV9 and TRBJ2-7, is DSGVTQTPKHLITATGQRVTLRCSPRSGDLSVYWYQQSLDQGLQFLIQYYNGEERAKGNILERFSAQQFPDLHSELNLSSLELGDSALYFCASSPRASIYEQYFGPGTRLTVT.

The chain carries TRBV7-3 and TRBJ2-6; perhaps TRBD1 as D (7 bases). From germline, CDR1 is SGHTA and CDR2 FQGTGA. Trimming stripped 2 bases from V and 1 base from J, with 15 bases between. The CDR3 totals 18 residues. The CDR3 DNA is TGTGCCAGCAGCTTACAGGGGGGCTCTTTATCTGGGGCCAACGTCCTGACTTTC. It specifies CASSLQGGSLSGANVLTF.

The chain links TRBV5-8 to TRBJ1-2, with a possible D match to TRBD1 (5 bases). Germline CDR1 SGHTS, CDR2 YDEGEE. CDR3 length equals 15 residues. V was clipped by 3 bases and J by 2 bases, with 14 bases between them. The CDR3 coding sequence is TGTGCCAGCAGCTGGGACGGCCGGTCGAACTATGGCTACACCTTC. Translating gives CASSWDGRSNYGYTF.

The V call is TRBV4-1, the J call TRBJ2-1; no definite D call. There are 12 residues in the CDR3. V was clipped by 0 bases and J by 10 bases, with 7 bases between them. CDR1 is MGHRA, CDR2 YSYEKL, per germline. The CDR3 reads CASSQDLREQFF. For the CDR3, the DNA is TGCGCCAGCAGCCAAGACCTTAGGGAGCAGTTCTTC.

The CDR3 loop is CASSGGQTMNTEAFF. In DNA form, the CDR3 reads TGCGCCAGCAGCGGGGGACAGACCATGAACACTGAAGCTTTCTTT. J is TRBJ1-1 and V is TRBV5-1, with TRBD1 matching over 7 bases. Germline V gene sequence: CDR1 SGHRS, CDR2 YFSETQ. V lost 4 bases, J lost 0 bases, and 6 bases stayed unmatched. The CDR3 loop spans 15 amino acids.

This chain connects TRBV4-3 to TRBJ2-2; 8 bases agree with TRBD1. The germline gives CDR1 LGHNA, CDR2 YSLEER. Trimming at V came to 4 bases and at J to 6 bases, leaving 4 bases not matched to a gene. The CDR3 length is 14 residues. The CDR3 DNA reads TGCGCCAGCAGCCCCCGGACAGGGTCCGGGGAGCTGTTTTTT. It yields the protein CASSPRTGSGELFF.

The DNA of the CDR3 is TGTGCCAGCATCCCCAAGCAGGGATGGGAGACCCAGTACTTC. It codes for CASIPKQGWETQYF. The chain links TRBV7-9 to TRBJ2-5, with D possibly being TRBD1 (5 bases). The germline CDR1 and CDR2 sequences are SEHNR and FQNEAQ (reference sequence). This CDR3 spans 14 amino acids. V lost 7 bases and J 5 bases, leaving 17 bases between the germline ends.

The chain links TRBV2 to TRBJ2-7; D tentatively reads TRBD1 or TRBD2 (5 bases each). Trimming pared 1 base from V and 12 bases from J, leaving 10 bases between. The CDR3 runs 11 residues. Germline CDR1 is SNHLY and CDR2 is FYNNEI. This CDR3 is CASSEDEGPYF. CDR3 in DNA: TGTGCCAGCAGTGAAGATGAGGGGCCGTACTTC.

The CDR3 nucleotides read TGTGCCAGCAGCTTAGAGGGCAGGGTAGGATGGGAAAACATTCAGTACTTC. Encoded protein: CASSLEGRVGWENIQYF. The chain combines TRBV7-2 with TRBJ2-4, with a weak D call TRBD1 (5 bases). This CDR3 has 17 residues. Trimming removed 1 base at V and 5 bases at J, with 18 bases between. CDR1 is SGHTA, CDR2 FQGNSA, per germline.

This sequence joins TRBV11-3 and TRBJ2-2, with TRBD2 as a possible D gene (6 bases). In germline, CDR1 is SGHNT, CDR2 YENEEA. Deletions cut 5 bases from V and 3 bases from J, with 10 bases between. CDR3 length equals 14 residues. The CDR3 DNA sequence: TGTGCCAGCAGCCGGGGGTTGGACACCGGGGAGCTGTTTTTT. Protein: CASSRGLDTGELFF.

This chain connects TRBV5-8 to TRBJ2-1; 9 positions match TRBD2. The V and J ends lost 5 bases and 0 bases, in that order; junction bases with no gene match: 6. The CDR3 contains 16 residues. CDR1 is SGHTS and CDR2 is YDEGEE in the germline V gene. CDR3 sequence reads: CASSSGLALSYNEQFF. The CDR3 region has the DNA TGTGCCAGCAGTTCGGGACTAGCCCTCTCCTACAATGAGCAGTTCTTC. Full variable domain (missing parts from reference TRBV5-8 and TRBJ2-1): EAGVTQSPTHLIKTRGQQATLRCSPISGHTSVYWYQQALGLGLQFLLWYDEGEERNRGNFPPRFSGRQFPNYSSELNVNALELEDSALYLCASSSGLALSYNEQFFGPGTRLTVL.

The gene calls are TRBV5-1 and TRBJ1-6, with D perhaps matching TRBD1 (5 bases). V lost 0 bases, J lost 4 bases, and 8 bases lay in between. The CDR3 extends over 15 amino acids. Germline V gene lookup returns CDR1 SGHRS and CDR2 YFSETQ. CDR3 amino acids: CASSLGDGYNSPLHF. In nucleotides, the CDR3 is TGCGCCAGCAGCTTGGGGGACGGGTATAATTCACCCCTCCACTTT. Full variable domain (rest looked up from reference TRBV5-1 and TRBJ1-6): KAGVTQTPRYLIKTRGQQVTLSCSPISGHRSVSWYQQTPGQGLQFLFEYFSETQRNKGNFPGRFSGRQFSNSRSEMNVSTLELGDSALYLCASSLGDGYNSPLHFGNGTRLTVT.

This rearrangement joins TRBV6-1 to TRBJ1-1; TRBD1 might be the D (5 bases). Germline V gene data show CDR1 as MNHNS and CDR2 as SASEGT. The V and J ends lost 3 bases and 1 base respectively, with 15 bases between them. The CDR3 covers 16 residues. In nucleotides, the CDR3 is TGTGCCAGCAGTGAGGACACCATCCCCGCGAACACTGAAGCTTTCTTT. It codes for CASSEDTIPANTEAFF.

The V gene is TRBV11-2, the J gene TRBJ1-2; D gene uncertain. Germline V gene lookup returns CDR1 SGHAT and CDR2 FQNNGV. CDR3 length: 12 residues. Deletions cut 1 base from V and 2 bases from J, with 2 bases between. For the CDR3, the DNA is TGTGCCAGCAGCTTAGGGAACTATGGCTACACCTTC. Amino acid sequence: CASSLGNYGYTF.

The V and J genes are TRBV19 and TRBJ2-7, with D possibly being TRBD1 (6 bases). CDR1 LNHDA and CDR2 SQIVND come from the germline V gene (reference sequence). The V and J ends lost 6 bases and 5 bases respectively, with 11 bases between them. The CDR3 is 12 residues long. The CDR3 loop reads CASSHNRDEQYF. As DNA, the CDR3 is TGTGCCAGTAGCCACAACAGGGACGAGCAGTACTTC.